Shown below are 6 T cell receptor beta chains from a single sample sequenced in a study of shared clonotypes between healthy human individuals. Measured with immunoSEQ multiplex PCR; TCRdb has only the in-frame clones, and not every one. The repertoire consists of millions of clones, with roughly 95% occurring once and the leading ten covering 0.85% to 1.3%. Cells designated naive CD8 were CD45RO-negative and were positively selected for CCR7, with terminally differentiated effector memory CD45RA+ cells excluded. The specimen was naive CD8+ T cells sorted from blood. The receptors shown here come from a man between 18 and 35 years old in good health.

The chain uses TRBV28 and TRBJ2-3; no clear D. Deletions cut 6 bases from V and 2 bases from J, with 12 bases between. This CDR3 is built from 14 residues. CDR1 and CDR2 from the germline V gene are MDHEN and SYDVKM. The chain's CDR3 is CASRRISLTDTQYF. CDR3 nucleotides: TGTGCCAGCAGGCGGATAAGCCTCACAGATACGCAGTATTTT.

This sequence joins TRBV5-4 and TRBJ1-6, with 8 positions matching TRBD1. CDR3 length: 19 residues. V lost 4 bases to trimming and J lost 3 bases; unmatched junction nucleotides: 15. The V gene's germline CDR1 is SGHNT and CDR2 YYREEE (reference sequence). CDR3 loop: CASSQGRTSGGFYNSPLHF. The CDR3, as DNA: TGTGCCAGCAGCCAAGGGAGGACCTCAGGGGGCTTCTATAATTCACCCCTCCACTTT.

The CDR3 is CASSMSGRSSYEQYF. For the CDR3, the DNA is TGTGCCAGTAGTATGAGCGGGAGGTCCTCGTACGAGCAGTACTTC. The chain is built from TRBV19 and TRBJ2-7; 9 bases line up with TRBD2. V trimming: 3 bases; J trimming: 4 bases; junction bases outside the gene matches: 7. The germline gives CDR1 LNHDA, CDR2 SQIVND (reference sequence). The CDR3 spans 15 residues.

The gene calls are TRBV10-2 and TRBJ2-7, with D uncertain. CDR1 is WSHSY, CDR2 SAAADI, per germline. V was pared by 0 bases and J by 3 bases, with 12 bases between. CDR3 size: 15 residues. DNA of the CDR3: TGCGCCAGCAGTGAGTCGGTAGGTCCCCTCTACGAGCAGTACTTC. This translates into CASSESVGPLYEQYF.

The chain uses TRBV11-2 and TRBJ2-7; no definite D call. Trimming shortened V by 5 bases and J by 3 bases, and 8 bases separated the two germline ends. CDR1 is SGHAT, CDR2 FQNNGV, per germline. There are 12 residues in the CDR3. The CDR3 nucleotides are TGTGCCAGCAGCCTTAACATCTACGAGCAGTACTTC. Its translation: CASSLNIYEQYF.

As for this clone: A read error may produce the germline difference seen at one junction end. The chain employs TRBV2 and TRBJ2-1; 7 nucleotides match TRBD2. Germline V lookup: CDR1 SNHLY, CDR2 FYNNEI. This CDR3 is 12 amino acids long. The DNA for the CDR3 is TGTGCCAGCAGGCCGCGGGGGTCTCGCTCTATCTTC. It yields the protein CASRPRGSRSIF. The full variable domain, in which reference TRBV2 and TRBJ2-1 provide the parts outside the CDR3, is EPEVTQTPSHQVTQMGQEVILRCVPISNHLYFYWYRQILGQKVEFLVSFYNNEISEKSEIFDDQFSVERPDGSNFTLKIRSTKLEDSAMYFCASRPRGSRSIFGPGTRLTVL.